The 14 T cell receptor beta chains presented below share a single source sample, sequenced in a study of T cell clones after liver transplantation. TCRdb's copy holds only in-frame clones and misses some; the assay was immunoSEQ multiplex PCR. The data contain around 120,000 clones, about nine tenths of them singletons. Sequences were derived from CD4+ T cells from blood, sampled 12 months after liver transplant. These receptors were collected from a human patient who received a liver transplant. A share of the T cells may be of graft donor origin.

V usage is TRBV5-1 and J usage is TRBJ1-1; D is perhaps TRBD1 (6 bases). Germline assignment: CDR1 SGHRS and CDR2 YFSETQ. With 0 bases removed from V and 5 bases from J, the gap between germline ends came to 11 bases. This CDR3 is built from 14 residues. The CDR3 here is CASSLAQGRTEAFF. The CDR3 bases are TGCGCCAGCAGCTTGGCCCAGGGGCGGACTGAAGCTTTCTTT.

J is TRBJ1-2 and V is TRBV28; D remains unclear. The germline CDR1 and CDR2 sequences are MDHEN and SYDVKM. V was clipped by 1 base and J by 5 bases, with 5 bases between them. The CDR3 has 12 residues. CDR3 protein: CASSLSLYGYTF. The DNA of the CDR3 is TGTGCCAGCAGTTTATCCCTATATGGCTACACCTTC.

This chain's CDR3 is CASSLGTRGGANEKLFF. CDR3 sequence (DNA): TGTGCCAGCAGCTTAGGGACTCGTGGAGGGGCTAATGAAAAACTGTTTTTT. V and J are TRBV7-8 and TRBJ1-4; perhaps TRBD1 as D (5 bases). The length of the CDR3 is 17 residues. Per germline, CDR1 SGHVS and CDR2 FQNEAQ. The V gene lost 1 base and the J gene lost 3 bases, with 15 bases spanning the gap.

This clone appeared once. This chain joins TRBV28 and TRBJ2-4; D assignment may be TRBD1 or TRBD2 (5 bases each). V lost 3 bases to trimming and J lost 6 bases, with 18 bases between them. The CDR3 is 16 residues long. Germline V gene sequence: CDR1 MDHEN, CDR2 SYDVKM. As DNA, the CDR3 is TGTGCCAGCAGTTTCAGGGACCTGGCGGCGGGAAACATTCAGTACTTC. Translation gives CASSFRDLAAGNIQYF.

In DNA form, the CDR3 reads TGTGCCAGCAGCTTCGCAGCGGGAGTGTCCTACAATGAGCAGTTCTTC. It translates to CASSFAAGVSYNEQFF. The genes are TRBV5-4 and TRBJ2-1; 8 nucleotides match TRBD2. The germline CDR1 and CDR2 sequences are SGHNT and YYREEE (reference sequence). The CDR3 sequence is 16 residues long. J lost 1 base, V lost 2 bases, and 5 bases had no gene match.

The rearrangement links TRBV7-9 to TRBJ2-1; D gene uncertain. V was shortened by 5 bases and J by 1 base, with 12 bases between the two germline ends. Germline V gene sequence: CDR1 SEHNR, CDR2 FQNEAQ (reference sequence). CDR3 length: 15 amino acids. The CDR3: CASSPGLESYNEQFF. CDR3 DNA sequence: TGTGCCAGCAGCCCCGGGCTAGAGTCCTACAATGAGCAGTTCTTC.

CDR3 sequence reads: CASSVGPTTYEQYF. The CDR3 nucleotides read TGTGCCAGCAGCGTAGGACCGACGACCTACGAGCAGTACTTC. J is TRBJ2-7 and V is TRBV9; D is undetermined. Germline V gene sequence: CDR1 SGDLS, CDR2 YYNGEE. The CDR3 is 14 residues long. V was clipped by 0 bases and J by 2 bases, with 9 bases between them.

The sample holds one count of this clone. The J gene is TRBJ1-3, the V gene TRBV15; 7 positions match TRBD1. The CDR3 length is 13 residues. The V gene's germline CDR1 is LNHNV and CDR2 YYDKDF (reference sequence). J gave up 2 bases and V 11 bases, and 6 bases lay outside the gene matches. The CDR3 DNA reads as TGTGCCTTCGGCACAGGGGCTGGAAACACCATATATTTT. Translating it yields CAFGTGAGNTIYF.

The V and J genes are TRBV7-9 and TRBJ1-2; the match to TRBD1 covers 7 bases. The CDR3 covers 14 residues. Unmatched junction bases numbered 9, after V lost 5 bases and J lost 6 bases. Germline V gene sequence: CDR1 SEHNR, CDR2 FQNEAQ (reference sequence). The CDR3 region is CASSPRQGTDGYTF. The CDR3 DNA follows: TGTGCCAGCAGCCCCCGACAGGGAACGGATGGCTACACCTTC.

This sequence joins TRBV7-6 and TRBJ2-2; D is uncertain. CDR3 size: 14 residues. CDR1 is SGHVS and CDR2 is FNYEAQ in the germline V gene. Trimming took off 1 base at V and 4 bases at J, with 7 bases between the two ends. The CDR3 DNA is TGTGCCAGCAGCTTAGGACTCCGCACCGGGGAGCTGTTTTTT. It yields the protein CASSLGLRTGELFF.

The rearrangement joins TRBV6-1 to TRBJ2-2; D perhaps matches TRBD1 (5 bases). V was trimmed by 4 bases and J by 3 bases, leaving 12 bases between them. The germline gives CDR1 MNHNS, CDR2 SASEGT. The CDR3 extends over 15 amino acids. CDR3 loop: CASSVVGADTGELFF. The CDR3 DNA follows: TGTGCCAGCAGTGTAGTAGGGGCCGACACCGGGGAGCTGTTTTTT.

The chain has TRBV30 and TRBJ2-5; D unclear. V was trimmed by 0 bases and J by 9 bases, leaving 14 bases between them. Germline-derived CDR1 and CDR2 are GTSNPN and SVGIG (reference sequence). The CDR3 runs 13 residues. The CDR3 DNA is TGTGCCTGGAGTGTAAATAGGGCTCCAGCCCAGTACTTC. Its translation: CAWSVNRAPAQYF.

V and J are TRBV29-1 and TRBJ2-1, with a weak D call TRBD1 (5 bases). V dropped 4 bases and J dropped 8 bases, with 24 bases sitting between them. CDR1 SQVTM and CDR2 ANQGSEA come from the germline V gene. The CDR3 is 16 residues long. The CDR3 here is CSVVSLQGPRSDEQFF. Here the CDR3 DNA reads TGCAGCGTTGTGAGTCTCCAGGGCCCCCGTTCCGATGAGCAGTTCTTC.

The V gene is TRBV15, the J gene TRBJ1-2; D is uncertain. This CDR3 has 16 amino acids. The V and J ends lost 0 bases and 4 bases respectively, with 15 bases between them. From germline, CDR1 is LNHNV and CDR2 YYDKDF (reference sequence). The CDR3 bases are TGTGCCACCAGCAGAGAGGATGCAGGAGATTTCTATGGCTACACCTTC. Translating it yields CATSREDAGDFYGYTF.